A selection of T cell receptor beta chains follows, all from one sample in a study of response to subunit inactivated influenza vaccine. TCRdb itself ran the RT-PCR reads through MiXCR, one entry per CDR3 protein. The sample has 500,000 to 750,000 distinct CDR3 sequences, 14% seen once; the top ten hold approximately 10%. The starting material was PBMCs from blood, obtained 12 days after vaccination. All receptors derive from a man over 45 who received an inactivated influenza vaccine. CDR3s include the opening cysteine and the closing phenylalanine or tryptophan. The D gene is left open where the match is weak. Clone size is stated in some rows and not others, as once, few, many or a class when expanded.

D gene: .; J gene: TRBJ2-7; V gene: TRBV12-3/TRBV12-4; clone size: .; CDR3 DNA: TGTGCCAGCAGGGGGACAGGACAAGGACTAGCGAATTACGAGCAGTACTTC; CDR3 protein: CASRGTGQGLANYEQYF
D gene: .; J gene: TRBJ2-1; V gene: TRBV6-2/TRBV6-3; clone size: few; CDR3 DNA: TGTGCCAGCAGTCAGACGGGACAGCGGGTCGATGAGCAGTTCTTC; CDR3 protein: CASSQTGQRVDEQFF
D gene: .; J gene: TRBJ2-5; V gene: TRBV28; clone size: .; CDR3 DNA: TGTGCCAGCAACAAAATCAAGGGCCAAGAGACCCAGTACTTC; CDR3 protein: CASNKIKGQETQYF
D gene: TRBD1; J gene: TRBJ1-1; V gene: TRBV7-9; clone size: many; CDR3 DNA: TGTGCCAGCAGCACCGGACAGGGGCAGGAAGCTTTCTTT; CDR3 protein: CASSTGQGQEAFF
D gene: TRBD1; J gene: TRBJ1-2; V gene: TRBV6-5; clone size: .; CDR3 DNA: TGTGCCACCCGACAGGGGAACTATGGCTACACCTTC; CDR3 protein: CATRQGNYGYTF
D gene: TRBD1; J gene: TRBJ2-5; V gene: TRBV25-1; clone size: .; CDR3 DNA: TGTGCCAGCAGTGAATATAAGGGGACAGGGTACCAAGAGACCCAGTACTTC; CDR3 protein: CASSEYKGTGYQETQYF
D gene: .; J gene: TRBJ1-5; V gene: TRBV12-3/TRBV12-4; clone size: .; CDR3 DNA: TGTGCCAGCAATAGAGAAGGGAGGGGCAATCAGCCCCAGCATTTT; CDR3 protein: CASNREGRGNQPQHF
D gene: TRBD1; J gene: TRBJ2-2; V gene: TRBV28; clone size: few; CDR3 DNA: TGTGCCAGCAGTTCCCCTGGGACAGGGAACACCGGGGAGCTGTTTTTT; CDR3 protein: CASSSPGTGNTGELFF
D gene: .; J gene: TRBJ1-5; V gene: TRBV20-1; clone size: many; CDR3 DNA: TGCAGTGCCGTCTCGATGGGCAATCAGCCCCAGCATTTT; CDR3 protein: CSAVSMGNQPQHF
D gene: TRBD1; J gene: TRBJ1-2; V gene: TRBV14; clone size: once; CDR3 DNA: TGTGCCAGCAGCCAAGAAGGGGCAGGGGGCAGTGGCTACACCTTC; CDR3 protein: CASSQEGAGGSGYTF
D gene: TRBD1; J gene: TRBJ2-7; V gene: TRBV7-2; clone size: .; CDR3 DNA: TGTGCCAGCAGCTTAGGCTCAGGACAGGAGTACGAGCAGTACTTC; CDR3 protein: CASSLGSGQEYEQYF
D gene: TRBD1; J gene: TRBJ2-4; V gene: TRBV20-1; clone size: .; CDR3 DNA: TGCAGTGCTAACAGACAGGGGAAAAACATTCAGTACTTC; CDR3 protein: CSANRQGKNIQYF
D gene: TRBD1; J gene: TRBJ2-7; V gene: TRBV10-3; clone size: few; CDR3 DNA: TGTGCCATCGCCCGGGACAGTTCCTACGAGCAGTACTTC; CDR3 protein: CAIARDSSYEQYF
D gene: TRBD1; J gene: TRBJ2-7; V gene: TRBV6-1; clone size: many; CDR3 DNA: TGTGCCAGCAGTGTTAAGGGACAGCCACGTATCTATCCCTACGAGCAGTACTTC; CDR3 protein: CASSVKGQPRIYPYEQYF
D gene: .; J gene: TRBJ2-2; V gene: TRBV6-2/TRBV6-3; clone size: .; CDR3 DNA: TGTGCCAGCAGTTGGGACGTATACGGGGAGCTGTTTTTT; CDR3 protein: CASSWDVYGELFF
D gene: TRBD1; J gene: TRBJ1-1; V gene: TRBV5-1; clone size: .; CDR3 DNA: TGCGCCAGCAGCCCGGGACAGGGTGAGGGGGGTAGAAAAGCTTTCTTT; CDR3 protein: CASSPGQGEGGRKAFF
D gene: .; J gene: TRBJ1-2; V gene: TRBV20-1; clone size: many; CDR3 DNA: TGCAGTGCTGCGACACAGGTGGGGGGTGGCTACACCTTC; CDR3 protein: CSAATQVGGGYTF
D gene: .; J gene: TRBJ2-2; V gene: TRBV12-3/TRBV12-4; clone size: .; CDR3 DNA: TGTGCCAGCAGAAAAAACGGGCCTTGGGGGGGGGAGCTGTTTTTT; CDR3 protein: CASRKNGPWGGELFF
D gene: .; J gene: TRBJ2-3; V gene: TRBV10-2; clone size: .; CDR3 DNA: TGCGCCAGCAGTGATGTGGGAACTAGCACAGATACGCAGTATTTT; CDR3 protein: CASSDVGTSTDTQYF
D gene: TRBD2; J gene: TRBJ2-1; V gene: TRBV20-1; clone size: .; CDR3 DNA: TGCAGTGTAACCAAACCTGGGGCGGGGGTCTTCAGTAACAATGAGCAGTTCTTC; CDR3 protein: CSVTKPGAGVFSNNEQFF